These 31 T cell receptor beta chains came from one sample sequenced in a study of brain T cells in children with intractable seizures. Sample time point: blood from clinic visit 5 months post-surgery; TSC patient then seizure free. Clones were sequenced by immunoSEQ multiplex PCR, and TCRdb holds only the in-frame ones, with some missing. The sample yields hundreds of thousands of clones, about 94% seen once. The source material was peripheral blood, sampled 4 to 5 months after surgery. Source of these receptors: a boy younger than two with tuberous sclerosis and intractable seizures.

The rearrangement joins TRBV12-5 to TRBJ2-3; 7 bases agree with TRBD1. V dropped 7 bases and J dropped 2; count of bases not matched to a gene: 12. Germline CDR1 reads LGHNT; CDR2 reads FRNRAP. The CDR3 extends over 16 amino acids. Here the CDR3 reads CASAYTAQGITDTQYF. CDR3 DNA sequence: TGTGCTAGTGCTTACACCGCACAGGGGATCACAGATACGCAGTATTTT.

This rearrangement joins TRBV7-9 to TRBJ1-2; D gene ambiguous. V dropped 8 bases and J dropped 3 bases, with 10 bases sitting between them. This CDR3 region has 12 residues. Germline lookup yields CDR1 SEHNR and CDR2 FQNEAQ (reference sequence). The CDR3 loop reads CASRGSYYGYTF. The CDR3 DNA follows: TGTGCCAGCCGCGGGAGTTACTATGGCTACACCTTC.

The rearrangement joins TRBV11-2 to TRBJ1-5; D is unclear. V was pared by 5 bases and J by 1 base, with 12 bases between. CDR1 SGHAT and CDR2 FQNNGV come from the germline V gene. The CDR3 contains 15 residues. The CDR3: CASSPGADSNQPQHF. The DNA of the CDR3 is TGTGCCAGCAGCCCAGGCGCGGACAGCAATCAGCCCCAGCATTTT.

This chain links TRBV5-1 with TRBJ2-7; the match to TRBD2 covers 9 bases. Germline lookup yields CDR1 SGHRS and CDR2 YFSETQ. The CDR3 is made up of 15 amino acids. The V segment lost 4 bases and the J segment 3 bases; nucleotides outside the gene matches: 8. As DNA, the CDR3 is TGCGCCAGCAGCCCCGAGACTAGCGGTGTCTACGAGCAGTACTTC. Translated: CASSPETSGVYEQYF.

The rearrangement links TRBV11-2 to TRBJ2-4; 8 bases map to TRBD2. This CDR3 comprises 17 residues. Germline CDR1 and CDR2: SGHAT and FQNNGV. V gave up 2 bases and J gave up 7 bases; unmatched junction bases: 13. DNA for the CDR3: TGTGCCAGCAGCTTAACGGGAGGGAGGGGCAGGGCTAACATTCAGTACTTC. It codes for CASSLTGGRGRANIQYF.

This clone was seen more than once but under ten times. The V call is TRBV7-2, the J call TRBJ1-2; D not certain. The CDR3 has 14 amino acids. Trimming removed 4 bases from V and 7 bases from J, with 16 bases in between. Germline V gene lookup returns CDR1 SGHTA and CDR2 FQGNSA. Here the CDR3 DNA reads TGTGCCAGCAGCTCCTCGAACGAATGGGGTGGCTACACCTTC. Translation gives CASSSSNEWGGYTF.

The chain combines TRBV15 with TRBJ2-7; D assignment may be TRBD1 or TRBD2 (5 bases each). The CDR3 loop spans 15 amino acids. CDR1 and CDR2 from the germline V gene are LNHNV and YYDKDF (reference sequence). Trimming pared 0 bases from V and 4 bases from J, leaving 13 bases between. The CDR3 reads CATSRDWAGTYEQYF. The CDR3 bases are TGTGCCACCAGCAGAGATTGGGCAGGGACGTACGAGCAGTACTTC.

The chain carries TRBV7-9 and TRBJ2-1; D is possibly TRBD2 (5 bases). V was shortened by 5 bases and J by 5 bases, with 10 bases between the two germline ends. This CDR3 is built from 13 residues. The germline V gene encodes CDR1 SEHNR and CDR2 FQNEAQ (reference sequence). The CDR3 DNA reads as TGTGCCAGCAGCCTTGGACTCCACAATGAGCAGTTCTTC. It translates to CASSLGLHNEQFF. Based on the CDR3 plus reference TRBV7-9 and TRBJ2-1, the full variable domain is DTGVSQNPRHKITKRGQNVTFRCDPISEHNRLYWYRQTLGQGPEFLTYFQNEAQLEKSRLLSDRFSAERPKGSFSTLEIQRTEQGDSAMYLCASSLGLHNEQFFGPGTRLTVL.

This chain joins TRBV6-4 and TRBJ2-7; D remains unclear. The ends were cut back, 1 base at V and 0 bases at J, with 7 bases in the middle. CDR1 and CDR2 (germline): MRHNA, SNTAGT. The CDR3 is 14 amino acids. This CDR3 reads CASSDWAHSYEQYF. CDR3 in DNA: TGTGCCAGCAGTGACTGGGCTCACTCCTACGAGCAGTACTTC.

The chain carries TRBV5-1 and TRBJ1-6; D may be TRBD1 (6 bases). Deletions cut 5 bases from V and 11 bases from J, with 17 bases between. CDR1 is SGHRS and CDR2 is YFSETQ in the germline V gene. The CDR3 runs to 14 residues. The CDR3 coding sequence is TGCGCCAGCAGGTCCCGGGCAGGGGAACCACCCCTCCACTTT. Amino acids: CASRSRAGEPPLHF.

The chain employs TRBV13 and TRBJ1-2, with a possible D match to TRBD1 (6 bases). The V and J ends lost 5 bases and 5 bases respectively, with 18 bases between them. The V gene's germline CDR1 is PRHDT and CDR2 FYEKMQ (reference sequence). The CDR3 is 15 amino acids. CDR3 amino acids: CASSRNTQGVYGYTF. The CDR3 DNA reads TGTGCCAGCAGCCGAAATACACAGGGAGTTTATGGCTACACCTTC. The whole variable domain, remainder taken from reference TRBV13 and TRBJ1-2, is AAGVIQSPRHLIKEKRETATLKCYPIPRHDTVYWYQQGPGQDPQFLISFYEKMQSDKGSIPDRFSAQQFSDYHSELNMSSLELGDSALYFCASSRNTQGVYGYTFGSGTRLTVV.

The CDR3 loop reads CASSLDGATDTQYF. CDR3 sequence (DNA): TGTGCCAGCAGCTTAGACGGGGCGACAGATACGCAGTATTTT. The chain uses TRBV7-3 and TRBJ2-3, with D tentatively TRBD1 or TRBD2 (5 bases each). V was clipped by 2 bases and J by 3 bases, with 9 bases between them. Germline values: CDR1 SGHTA, CDR2 FQGTGA. This CDR3 region has 14 residues.

The CDR3 loop is CASRTPGQGAYEQYF. CDR3 DNA: TGTGCCAGTAGGACGCCGGGACAGGGGGCCTACGAGCAGTACTTC. The rearrangement links TRBV6-5 to TRBJ2-7, with 11 bases aligning to TRBD1. CDR1 is MNHEY, CDR2 SVGAGI, per germline. This CDR3 has 15 amino acids. Trimming removed 9 bases from V and 2 bases from J; junction bases left unmatched: 9.

This clone was seen only once. This sequence joins TRBV19 and TRBJ2-7, with 7 positions matching TRBD1. V shed 9 bases, J shed 5 bases, and the junction held 13 bases outside the gene matches. CDR3 size: 14 residues. The germline V gene has CDR1 LNHDA and CDR2 SQIVND (reference sequence). In DNA form, the CDR3 reads TGTGCCAGCCCATTCGACAGGGAATCCCACGAGCAGTACTTC. Its protein is CASPFDRESHEQYF.

The rearrangement joins TRBV7-3 to TRBJ2-1; D perhaps matches TRBD2 (6 bases). CDR1 and CDR2 (germline): SGHTA, FQGTGA. Trimming took 1 base from V and 0 from J, leaving 10 bases between them. The CDR3 is 16 amino acids. CDR3 loop: CASSLSGDHSYNEQFF. Here the CDR3 DNA reads TGTGCCAGCAGCTTAAGCGGGGACCACTCCTACAATGAGCAGTTCTTC.

The V and J genes are TRBV7-9 and TRBJ1-1; D is uncertain. Trimming cost V 2 bases and J 6 bases, with 13 bases left between them. The CDR3 length is 14 residues. CDR1 and CDR2 from the germline V gene are SEHNR and FQNEAQ (reference sequence). CDR3 sequence reads: CASSLMGSGAEAFF. The CDR3 nucleotides are TGTGCCAGCAGCTTAATGGGGTCGGGAGCTGAAGCTTTCTTT.

DNA for the CDR3: TGTGCCAGCAGTTACTTTACAGGGGGGAGCTACGAGCAGTACTTC. It specifies CASSYFTGGSYEQYF. V usage is TRBV6-5 and J usage is TRBJ2-7; 8 bases agree with TRBD1. Germline V gives CDR1 MNHEY, CDR2 SVGAGI. After removal of 1 base from V and 3 bases from J, the junction contained 5 bases not matched to a gene. This CDR3 is 15 amino acids long.

J is TRBJ2-7 and V is TRBV5-6; D gene uncertain. This CDR3 is built from 11 residues. CDR1 is SGHDT and CDR2 is YYEEEE in the germline V gene. V lost 4 bases and J lost 0, with 2 bases in between. The DNA for the CDR3 is TGTGCCAGCAGCACCTCCTACGAGCAGTACTTC. The encoded protein is CASSTSYEQYF.

This chain links TRBV20-1 with TRBJ2-7; no reliable D call. Trimming left V 6 bases short and J 0 bases short, with 6 bases between. CDR1 and CDR2 from the germline V gene are DFQATT and SNEGSKA (reference sequence). This CDR3 is built from 11 residues. Written as DNA, the CDR3 is TGCAGTGCCCATACCTCCTACGAGCAGTACTTC. Translating it yields CSAHTSYEQYF.

This chain connects TRBV10-3 to TRBJ2-1, with D possibly TRBD1 on 6 matching bases. The V gene's germline CDR1 is ENHRY and CDR2 SYGVKD. This CDR3 comprises 13 residues. The V end lost 5 bases, the J end lost 6 bases, and 11 bases lay between the germline ends. CDR3 DNA: TGTGCCATCAGTCCAGGGGTACTCAATGAGCAGTTCTTC. It yields the protein CAISPGVLNEQFF.

The chain has TRBV10-2 and TRBJ2-7, with 10 nucleotides matching TRBD2. Germline V CDR1 and CDR2: WSHSY, SAAADI. V gave up 9 bases and J gave up 0 bases; unmatched junction bases: 14. The CDR3 length is 17 residues. CDR3 sequence reads: CASRRLAGEPLSYEQYF. DNA for the CDR3: TGCGCCAGTCGCCGGCTAGCGGGAGAACCTCTCTCCTACGAGCAGTACTTC.

The rearrangement uses TRBV5-6 and TRBJ2-1; 7 positions match TRBD1. V was clipped by 4 bases and J by 2 bases; unmatched bases: 6. Per the germline V gene, CDR1 is SGHDT and CDR2 is YYEEEE. This CDR3 contains 15 residues. CDR3 bases: TGTGCCAGCAGCCGCGGACAGGAAGCCTACAATGAGCAGTTCTTC. Amino acid sequence: CASSRGQEAYNEQFF. The full variable domain, with the rest looked up from reference TRBV5-6 and TRBJ2-1, is DAGVTQSPTHLIKTRGQQVTLRCSPKSGHDTVSWYQQALGQGPQFIFQYYEEEERQRGNFPDRFSGHQFPNYSSELNVNALLLGDSALYLCASSRGQEAYNEQFFGPGTRLTVL.

This chain uses TRBV19 with TRBJ1-4; perhaps TRBD1 as D (5 bases). V dropped 4 bases and J dropped 4 bases, with 16 bases sitting between them. The CDR3 runs to 16 residues. The V gene's germline CDR1 is LNHDA and CDR2 SQIVND (reference sequence). The CDR3 sequence is CASSTWGQSLNEKLFF. The CDR3 nucleotides are TGTGCCAGTAGTACATGGGGCCAATCACTTAATGAAAAACTGTTTTTT.

V and J are TRBV6-1 and TRBJ2-3; 8 bases line up with TRBD1. The CDR3 totals 14 residues. V lost 3 bases, J lost 5 bases, and 4 bases stayed unmatched. Germline CDR1 MNHNS, CDR2 SASEGT. Here the CDR3 reads CASSDRGQGDTQYF. In DNA form, the CDR3 reads TGTGCCAGCAGTGACAGGGGGCAGGGAGATACGCAGTATTTT.

V usage is TRBV4-2 and J usage is TRBJ1-2, with 7 bases fitting TRBD1. Per the germline V gene, CDR1 is LGHNA and CDR2 is YNFKEQ. Trimming took 4 bases from V and 3 from J; bases not matched to a gene: 14. The CDR3 is 17 residues long. The CDR3 region has the DNA TGTGCCAGCAGCCGCCAATGGGGGACACAGGGGCACTATGGCTACACCTTC. Translation: CASSRQWGTQGHYGYTF.

The chain recombines TRBV19 with TRBJ2-7; D is undetermined. Germline CDR1 reads LNHDA; CDR2 reads SQIVND (reference sequence). V shed 2 bases and J shed 7 bases, with 21 bases lying between them. The CDR3 sequence is 16 residues long. In nucleotides, the CDR3 is TGTGCCAGTAGTATAAAACCCTCCTCTCCTTCGGGTGAGCAGTACTTC. Translated: CASSIKPSSPSGEQYF.

This clone was picked up one time. V gene TRBV11-3 combines with J gene TRBJ2-7; D might be TRBD1 or TRBD2, each matching 5 bases. Trimming left V 4 bases short and J 0 bases short, with 13 bases between. The CDR3 runs 15 residues. Germline lookup yields CDR1 SGHNT and CDR2 YENEEA. Here the CDR3 reads CASSSVWGTSYEQYF. The CDR3 DNA follows: TGTGCCAGCAGCTCGGTTTGGGGGACCTCCTACGAGCAGTACTTC.

The chain is built from TRBV3-1 (or the pseudogene TRBV3-2) and TRBJ1-1, with D possibly being TRBD1 (6 bases). V was cut by 0 bases and J by 5 bases, with 10 bases left in between. CDR1 LGHDT and CDR2 YNNKEL come from the germline V gene (reference sequence). The CDR3 totals 14 residues. The CDR3 DNA is TGTGCCAGCAGCCAAGACAGGGGTGGGACTGAAGCTTTCTTT. It translates to CASSQDRGGTEAFF.

J is TRBJ1-2 and V is TRBV6-5; maybe TRBD1 (5 bases). This CDR3 contains 15 residues. CDR1 and CDR2 from the germline V gene are MNHEY and SVGAGI. The V and J ends lost 6 bases and 1 base respectively, with 15 bases between them. CDR3 nucleotide sequence: TGTGCCAGCAGCTCCAGGGTTCCAGATAACTATGGCTACACCTTC. Residues: CASSSRVPDNYGYTF.

The rearrangement joins TRBV29-1 to TRBJ2-3, with TRBD2 identical over 8 bases. The germline V gene has CDR1 SQVTM and CDR2 ANQGSEA. The CDR3 is 16 residues long. V shed 7 bases and J 0 bases; nucleotides not matched to a gene: 12. CDR3 amino acids: CSGNLAGPTSTDTQYF. The CDR3 DNA follows: TGCAGCGGTAATCTAGCGGGTCCCACTAGCACAGATACGCAGTATTTT.

The V and J genes are TRBV2 and TRBJ2-7; D is ambiguous. The V gene's germline CDR1 is SNHLY and CDR2 FYNNEI. The CDR3 runs to 14 residues. Trimming left V 8 bases short and J 0 bases short, with 14 bases between. CDR3 region: CASGSGTLSYEQYF. In DNA form, the CDR3 reads TGTGCCAGCGGTTCGGGTACCCTCTCCTACGAGCAGTACTTC.